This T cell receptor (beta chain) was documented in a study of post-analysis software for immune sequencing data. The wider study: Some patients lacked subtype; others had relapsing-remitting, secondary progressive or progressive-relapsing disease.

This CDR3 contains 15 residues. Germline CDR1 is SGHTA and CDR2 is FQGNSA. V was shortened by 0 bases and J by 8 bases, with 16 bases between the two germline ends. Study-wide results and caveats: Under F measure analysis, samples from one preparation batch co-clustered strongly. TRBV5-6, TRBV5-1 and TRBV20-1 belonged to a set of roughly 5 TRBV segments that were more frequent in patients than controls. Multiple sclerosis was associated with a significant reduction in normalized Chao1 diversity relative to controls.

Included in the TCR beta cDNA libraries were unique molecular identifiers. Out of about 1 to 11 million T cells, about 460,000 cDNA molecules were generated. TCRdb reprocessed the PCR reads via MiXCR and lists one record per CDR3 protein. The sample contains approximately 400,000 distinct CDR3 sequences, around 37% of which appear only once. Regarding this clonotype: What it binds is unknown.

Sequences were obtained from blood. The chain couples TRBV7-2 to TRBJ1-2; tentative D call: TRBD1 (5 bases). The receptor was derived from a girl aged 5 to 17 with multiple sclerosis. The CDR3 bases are TGTGCCAGCAGCTTAGCGTCAGGGTCTGAGTGGGGCTACACCTTC. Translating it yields CASSLASGSEWGYTF.